These 7 T cell receptor beta chains came from one sample sequenced in a study of neurological immune-mediated disorders. From the 5' RACE reads, TCRdb called clonotypes with MiXCR, one entry per CDR3 protein. Of 85,000 to 100,000 distinct CDR3 sequences listed, 3.5% were seen once; the top ten hold 6%. The sample was PBMCs. The receptor set was obtained from a woman younger than 30 with multiple sclerosis.

In this sample, this clonotype turned up many times. The rearrangement uses TRBV20-1 and TRBJ2-2; 8 positions agree with TRBD1. The V gene end was trimmed by 7 bases and the J gene end by 3 bases; junction bases not matched to a gene: 4. The CDR3 loop spans 13 amino acids. Germline V gene sequence: CDR1 DFQATT, CDR2 SNEGSKA (reference sequence). As DNA, the CDR3 is TGCAGTGGGGCGGACAGGGACACCGGGGAGCTGTTTTTT. Translating gives CSGADRDTGELFF.

This clonotype was counted many times. This chain joins TRBV6-5 and TRBJ1-5; no firm D call. The germline V gene has CDR1 MNHEY and CDR2 SVGAGI. The CDR3 is 12 residues long. V was shortened by 6 bases and J by 1 base, with 4 bases between the two germline ends. CDR3 nucleotides: TGTGCCAGCAGGACCAGCAATCAGCCCCAGCATTTT. Translating gives CASRTSNQPQHF.

This clonotype was detected many times. The chain couples TRBV5-6 to TRBJ1-4, with 8 bases fitting TRBD1. This CDR3 is 17 amino acids long. Trimming removed 4 bases from V and 0 bases from J; junction bases left unmatched: 8. Looked up from germline, CDR1 is SGHDT and CDR2 is YYEEEE. CDR3: CASSAYRTGPTNEKLFF. The CDR3 DNA reads TGTGCCAGCAGCGCGTATCGGACAGGGCCAACTAATGAAAAACTGTTTTTT.

This clonotype has a single count. Compared with germline, one end of the junction differs, possibly owing to a read error. This chain uses TRBV20-1 with TRBJ1-6; D unresolved. The CDR3 runs 13 residues. The germline V gene has CDR1 DFQATT and CDR2 SNEGSKA (reference sequence). The CDR3 reads CSASPAYSSTLNF. The CDR3 region has the DNA TGCAGTGCTAGCCCGGCTTATAGTTCAACCCTCAACTTT.

This clonotype came up many times. The V call is TRBV15, the J call TRBJ2-1, with D possibly TRBD2 on 6 matching bases. This CDR3 is 15 amino acids long. Germline values: CDR1 LNHNV, CDR2 YYDKDF (reference sequence). V gave up 1 base and J gave up 0 bases, with 7 bases separating them. CDR3 in amino acids: CATSRAGVSYNEQFF. The CDR3 nucleotides are TGTGCCACCAGCAGAGCGGGAGTCTCCTACAATGAGCAGTTCTTC.

This clonotype was counted at least ten times. V is TRBV5-1 and J is TRBJ2-7, with D perhaps TRBD1 or TRBD2 (5 bases each). The CDR3 loop spans 16 amino acids. V was pared by 0 bases and J by 5 bases, with 18 bases between. Germline loops: CDR1 SGHRS, CDR2 YFSETQ. The CDR3 DNA reads TGCGCCAGCAGCTTGGCACTAAGAGGGGAACCCGACGAGCAGTACTTC. The encoded protein is CASSLALRGEPDEQYF.

This clonotype was picked up many times. The chain carries TRBV12-3 or TRBV12-4 and TRBJ2-7; 8 bases agree with TRBD1. This CDR3 spans 16 amino acids. The junction had 17 bases not matched to a gene; V was cut back by 7 bases and J by 6 bases. CDR3 protein: CASKLEPGGVLGEQYF. CDR3 bases: TGTGCCAGCAAACTTGAGCCAGGGGGCGTCCTTGGCGAGCAGTACTTC.